There are many counts of the clone carrying this TCR beta chain. Using its own MiXCR run on the 5' RACE reads, TCRdb lists one record per CDR3 protein. The sample lists 20,000 or so distinct CDR3 sequences; less than 3.5% were seen once. This entry belongs to a study of neurological immune-mediated disorders. Germline V gives CDR1 SGHNT, CDR2 YENEEA. CDR3 length: 15 residues. V gave up 0 bases and J gave up 7 bases, with 10 bases separating them. The chain is built from TRBV11-3 and TRBJ1-6; D is perhaps TRBD1 (6 bases). The specimen was PBMCs. This clonotype originated in a woman aged 18 to 35 with multiple sclerosis. As DNA, the CDR3 is TGTGCCAGCAGCTTAGATTGGGGGCGGAATTCACCCCTCCACTTT. Amino acid sequence: CASSLDWGRNSPLHF. The whole variable domain, remainder taken from reference TRBV11-3 and TRBJ1-6, is EAGVVQSPRYKIIEKKQPVAFWCNPISGHNTLYWYLQNLGQGPELLIRYENEEAVDDSQLPKDRFSAERLKGVDSTLKIQPAELGDSAVYLCASSLDWGRNSPLHFGNGTRLTVT.